The 5 T cell receptor beta chains below all came from one sample that was sequenced in a study of response to subunit inactivated influenza vaccine. TCRdb reprocessed the RT-PCR reads with MiXCR, giving one entry per CDR3 protein. The sample carries 450,000 to 700,000 distinct CDR3 sequences, 14% recorded once. Sequencing used PBMCs from blood, obtained 11 to 12 days after vaccination. Receptors originate from a middle-aged man who received an inactivated influenza vaccine.

The J gene is TRBJ2-7, the V gene TRBV28, with 11 bases lining up with TRBD2. V trimming: 10 bases; J trimming: 7 bases; junction bases outside the gene matches: 18. Germline-derived CDR1 and CDR2 are MDHEN and SYDVKM. The CDR3 totals 16 residues. In nucleotides, the CDR3 is TGTGCCACTTCCGGGACTAGCGGCGCCAGTCGTCGGGAGCAGTACTTC. This encodes CATSGTSGASRREQYF.

This clonotype was detected ten times or more. The chain couples TRBV4-3 to TRBJ1-2, with a weak D call TRBD1 (5 bases). V was shortened by 4 bases and J by 0 bases, with 18 bases between the two germline ends. Germline V lookup: CDR1 LGHNA, CDR2 YSLEER. The CDR3 runs 17 residues. CDR3 nucleotides: TGCGCCAGCAGCCTAACTTCGCATGGGGGATCTAACTATGGCTACACCTTC. Protein: CASSLTSHGGSNYGYTF.

The chain combines TRBV2 with TRBJ2-4; weak D call: TRBD1 (6 bases). This CDR3 has 15 residues. The germline V and J ends were trimmed by 4 bases and 0 bases, with 10 bases remaining between them. Germline-derived CDR1 and CDR2 are SNHLY and FYNNEI. The chain's CDR3 is CASSGTALAKNIQYF. The CDR3 DNA is TGTGCCAGCAGTGGGACAGCCTTAGCCAAAAACATTCAGTACTTC.

This sequence joins TRBV11-1 and TRBJ2-3; 14 bases agree with TRBD2. This CDR3 has 18 amino acids. Germline CDR1 reads SGHAT; CDR2 reads FQDESV (reference sequence). Trimming removed 2 bases from V and 4 bases from J; junction bases left unmatched: 8. DNA for the CDR3: TGTGCCAGCAGCTTATGGACTAGCGGGGGGTCTGTAGCAGATACGCAGTATTTT. This encodes CASSLWTSGGSVADTQYF.

This clonotype was detected a few times. This chain links TRBV7-9 with TRBJ2-3; TRBD1 matches at 10 bases. The CDR3 covers 17 residues. V shed 1 base, J shed 1 base, and the junction held 5 bases outside the gene matches. Germline loops: CDR1 SEHNR, CDR2 FQNEAQ (reference sequence). The CDR3 sequence: CASSLGADRGRTDTQYF. CDR3 nucleotides: TGTGCCAGCAGCTTAGGAGCAGACAGGGGGCGCACAGATACGCAGTATTTT.